Presented here are 24 T cell receptor beta chains from one specimen sequenced in a study of spatial heterogeneity in lung cancer. The time point was: blood at routine non-recurrence follow-up after resection. Tumor, nontumor lung or frozen PBMC supplied whole RNA that was sequenced unsorted. In TCRdb, the 5' RACE reads were re-called with MiXCR into one record per CDR3 protein. The sample yields under 30,000 distinct CDR3 sequences, 4.5% to 7.5% seen once. The sample was PBMCs, taken at follow-up. The receptors come from a male donor with early-stage non-small cell lung cancer.

The CDR3, as DNA: TGTGCCAGCAGCCCCGATGTGGGCACCATATATTTT. It is translated as CASSPDVGTIYF. The chain joins TRBV11-2 to TRBJ1-3; no clear D. V gave up 5 bases and J gave up 9 bases, with 11 bases separating them. Germline V gives CDR1 SGHAT, CDR2 FQNNGV. The CDR3 totals 12 residues. Drawing the rest from reference TRBV11-2 and TRBJ1-3, the complete variable domain is EAGVAQSPRYKIIEKRQSVAFWCNPISGHATLYWYQQILGQGPKLLIQFQNNGVVDDSQLPKDRFSAERLKGVDSTLKIQPAKLEDSAVYLCASSPDVGTIYFGEGSWLTVV.

At least ten counts were recorded for this clonotype. The CDR3 DNA follows: TGCGCCAGCAGCCAAGATTCGGGCTACGAGCAGTACTTC. Translation gives CASSQDSGYEQYF. V and J are TRBV4-3 and TRBJ2-7; no clear D gene. The V gene's germline CDR1 is LGHNA and CDR2 YSLEER. The CDR3 runs to 13 residues. V was clipped by 0 bases and J by 3 bases, with 6 bases between them.

This clonotype was recorded many times. The chain employs TRBV11-2 and TRBJ2-6; D remains ambiguous. This CDR3 has 14 residues. Germline V gene sequence: CDR1 SGHAT, CDR2 FQNNGV. V lost 1 base, J lost 4 bases, and 5 bases lay in between. CDR3 DNA: TGTGCCAGCAGCTTAGGTTCAGGGGCCAACGTCCTGACTTTC. Translated: CASSLGSGANVLTF.

The genes are TRBV6-1 and TRBJ2-7; D gene ambiguous. Germline loops: CDR1 MNHNS, CDR2 SASEGT. Trimming removed 7 bases from V and 5 bases from J, with 21 bases in between. This CDR3 is 15 amino acids long. CDR3 amino acids: CASTFRNPGVNEQYF. As DNA, the CDR3 is TGTGCCAGCACCTTCCGGAACCCCGGAGTGAACGAGCAGTACTTC.

In this sample, this clonotype turned up many times. The gene calls are TRBV24-1 and TRBJ2-5; weak D call: TRBD1 (5 bases). Germline V CDR1 and CDR2: KGHDR, SFDVKD. V was pared by 2 bases and J by 5 bases, with 14 bases between. This CDR3 spans 15 amino acids. Written as DNA, the CDR3 is TGTGCCACCAGTGATTCGCAGGGTTTCGAGGAGACCCAGTACTTC. Its translation: CATSDSQGFEETQYF.

This clonotype came up many times. DNA for the CDR3: TGTGCCAGCAGTGAAAGGGGAGGGACAGAGACCCAGTACTTC. Translation: CASSERGGTETQYF. The V gene is TRBV6-1, the J gene TRBJ2-5; the match to TRBD2 covers 7 bases. The CDR3 has 14 amino acids. After removal of 2 bases from V and 4 bases from J, the junction contained 4 bases not matched to a gene. Germline loops: CDR1 MNHNS, CDR2 SASEGT.

This clonotype was recorded many times. The CDR3 spells CASSAQGNTEAFF. CDR3 coding DNA: TGTGCCAGCAGTGCACAGGGGAACACTGAAGCTTTCTTT. J is TRBJ1-1 and V is TRBV6-4; D is perhaps TRBD1 (6 bases). The V end lost 4 bases, the J end lost 1 base, and 7 bases lay between the germline ends. CDR1 MRHNA and CDR2 SNTAGT come from the germline V gene. The CDR3 loop spans 13 amino acids.

This clonotype was picked up many times. V is TRBV6-4 and J is TRBJ2-5; D remains ambiguous. With 3 bases removed from V and 4 bases from J, the gap between germline ends came to 9 bases. The germline gives CDR1 MRHNA, CDR2 SNTAGT. This CDR3 is 13 amino acids long. CDR3 bases: TGTGCCAGCAGTGAAATTTTTGGAGAGACCCAGTACTTC. The encoded protein is CASSEIFGETQYF.

The chain is built from TRBV7-2 and TRBJ2-3, with 9 positions matching TRBD1. Per the germline V gene, CDR1 is SGHTA and CDR2 is FQGNSA. After removal of 5 bases from V and 3 bases from J, the junction contained 6 bases not matched to a gene. The CDR3 has 15 residues. CDR3 DNA sequence: TGTGCCAGCAGCCGCTCGGGACAGGGAACAGATACGCAGTATTTT. The encoded protein is CASSRSGQGTDTQYF. The full variable domain, in which reference TRBV7-2 and TRBJ2-3 provide the parts outside the CDR3, is GAGVSQSPSNKVTEKGKDVELRCDPISGHTALYWYRQSLGQGLEFLIYFQGNSAPDKSGLPSDRFSAERTGGSVSTLTIQRTQQEDSAVYLCASSRSGQGTDTQYFGPGTRLTVL.

By share of the sample, this clonotype is medium-sized. This chain connects TRBV6-6 to TRBJ2-7, with D tentatively TRBD1 (6 bases). V shed 4 bases and J shed 6 bases, with 13 bases lying between them. Germline V gives CDR1 MNHNY, CDR2 SVGAGI (reference sequence). The CDR3 covers 13 residues. For the CDR3, the DNA is TGTGCCAGCAGTTCCTCGCCAGGGGCCGAGCAGTACTTC. It codes for CASSSSPGAEQYF.

This clonotype has at least ten counts. The chain is built from TRBV15 and TRBJ2-1, with D tentatively TRBD2 (5 bases). This CDR3 comprises 17 residues. The V end lost 1 base, the J end lost 3 bases, and 16 bases lay between the germline ends. The germline CDR1 and CDR2 sequences are LNHNV and YYDKDF (reference sequence). CDR3 nucleotide sequence: TGTGCCACCAGCAGAGGTACGGGGAAGCCCGACTACAATGAGCAGTTCTTC. It codes for CATSRGTGKPDYNEQFF. The entire variable domain, with the rest obtained from reference TRBV15 and TRBJ2-1, is as follows: DAMVIQNPRYQVTQFGKPVTLSCSQTLNHNVMYWYQQKSSQAPKLLFHYYDKDFNNEADTPDNFQSRRPNTSFCFLDIRSPGLGDTAMYLCATSRGTGKPDYNEQFFGPGTRLTVL.

The chain couples TRBV6-1 to TRBJ1-5, with D perhaps TRBD1 (6 bases). The V and J ends lost 5 bases and 0 bases respectively, with 17 bases between them. This CDR3 comprises 17 residues. CDR1 is MNHNS and CDR2 is SASEGT in the germline V gene. DNA for the CDR3: TGTGCCAGCAGTCAAAGAAGGGACAAGAATAGCAATCAGCCCCAGCATTTT. Protein: CASSQRRDKNSNQPQHF.

This clonotype has a handful of counts. The chain carries TRBV7-8 and TRBJ1-5; D unresolved. This CDR3 region has 15 residues. Germline V lookup: CDR1 SGHVS, CDR2 FQNEAQ. Trimming removed 1 base from V and 0 bases from J, with 7 bases in between. The CDR3: CASSLGYPSNQPQHF. CDR3 coding DNA: TGTGCCAGCAGCTTAGGATACCCTAGCAATCAGCCCCAGCATTTT.

This clonotype came up many times. V and J are TRBV18 and TRBJ2-5, with D unresolved. From germline, CDR1 is KGHSH and CDR2 LQKENI. V shed 0 bases and J shed 4 bases, with 9 bases lying between them. The CDR3 covers 14 residues. The CDR3, as DNA: TGTGCCAGCTCACCACCCCCAAAGGGAGAGACCCAGTACTTC. Translation: CASSPPPKGETQYF.

This clonotype was seen ten or more times. The chain recombines TRBV20-1 with TRBJ1-5, with 7 bases identical to TRBD1. CDR1 is DFQATT and CDR2 is SNEGSKA in the germline V gene (reference sequence). This CDR3 is 14 amino acids long. The trim removed 1 base at V and 7 bases at J, leaving 7 bases unmatched. CDR3 residues: CSARVTGERQPQHF. As DNA, the CDR3 is TGCAGTGCTAGAGTTACAGGGGAGAGGCAGCCCCAGCATTTT.

V usage is TRBV4-2 and J usage is TRBJ1-5; no clear D gene. The CDR3 extends over 18 amino acids. V was shortened by 2 bases and J by 3 bases, with 20 bases between the two germline ends. CDR1 LGHNA and CDR2 YNFKEQ come from the germline V gene. The CDR3 is CASSQTFGLSPFNQPQHF. The CDR3 DNA reads TGTGCCAGCAGCCAAACTTTCGGGCTTTCCCCCTTCAATCAGCCCCAGCATTTT.

In regard to this clonotype: Since the CDR3 does not end with the conserved phenylalanine or tryptophan, this likely comes from a read error. The gene calls are TRBV7-8 and TRBJ2-7, with D unresolved. Trimming removed 7 bases at V and 1 base at J, with 14 bases between. The CDR3 consists of 14 residues. CDR1 and CDR2 (germline): SGHVS, FQNEAQ. The CDR3 DNA sequence: TGTGCCAGCATCCCTCCCCCTTTTTCCTACGAGCAGTACGCC. Its protein product is CASIPPPFSYEQYA.

The chain is built from TRBV18 and TRBJ1-2; D is undetermined. Trimming pared 2 bases from V and 0 bases from J, leaving 10 bases between. The CDR3 spans 15 residues. The V gene's germline CDR1 is KGHSH and CDR2 LQKENI. The CDR3 nucleotides are TGTGCCAGCTCACCAGGGTCCGACACTAACTATGGCTACACCTTC. This sequence encodes CASSPGSDTNYGYTF.

Only a few counts were recorded for this clonotype. The rearrangement joins TRBV12-3 or TRBV12-4 to TRBJ2-7, with TRBD1 matching 7 bases. The CDR3 runs to 13 residues. V was pared by 8 bases and J by 2 bases, with 6 bases of the junction left unmatched. The CDR3 DNA is TGTGCCAGCTCACGGGACAGAGCCTACGAGCAGTACGTC. Residues: CASSRDRAYEQYV.

This clonotype was detected ten times or more. The chain joins TRBV7-3 to TRBJ1-1; D perhaps matches TRBD1 (5 bases). Germline CDR1 SGHTA, CDR2 FQGTGA. This CDR3 has 13 amino acids. Trimming left V 5 bases short and J 5 bases short, with 12 bases between. CDR3 DNA: TGTGCCAGCAGCGGGAAGGGGAGAACTGAAGCTTTCTTT. This sequence encodes CASSGKGRTEAFF.

The chain couples TRBV4-1 to TRBJ1-1, with 7 bases lining up with TRBD1. J gave up 4 bases and V 2 bases, and 10 bases lay outside the gene matches. CDR1 MGHRA and CDR2 YSYEKL come from the germline V gene. The CDR3 length is 16 residues. The CDR3 nucleotides are TGCGCCAGCAGCCAATCGGCAGGGGGTCGGAGCACTGAAGCTTTCTTT. The encoded protein is CASSQSAGGRSTEAFF.

This clonotype was seen many times. The genes are TRBV6-2 or TRBV6-3 and TRBJ2-2; D gene ambiguous. V gave up 2 bases and J gave up 2 bases, with 6 bases separating them. Germline V CDR1 and CDR2: MNHEY, SVGEGT. CDR3 length: 14 amino acids. The chain's CDR3 is CASSYKANTGELFF. The CDR3 nucleotides are TGTGCCAGCAGTTACAAAGCAAACACCGGGGAGCTGTTTTTT.

At least ten counts were recorded for this clonotype. The chain has TRBV5-4 and TRBJ2-7; D is undetermined. The germline CDR1 and CDR2 sequences are SGHNT and YYREEE (reference sequence). With 0 bases removed from V and 6 bases from J, the gap between germline ends came to 7 bases. CDR3 length equals 12 residues. CDR3 nucleotides: TGTGCCAGCAGCTTGGACTCATTCGAGCAGTACTTC. It encodes CASSLDSFEQYF.

This clonotype has a count of ten or more. The CDR3 coding sequence is TGTGCCAGCAGTACCCTAGGGGGCCTCTATGAGCAGTTCTTC. Protein: CASSTLGGLYEQFF. The genes are TRBV6-2 or TRBV6-3 and TRBJ2-1; 7 bases match TRBD1. The CDR3 length is 14 residues. Germline CDR1 MNHEY, CDR2 SVGEGT. After removal of 5 bases from V and 8 bases from J, the junction contained 9 bases not matched to a gene.